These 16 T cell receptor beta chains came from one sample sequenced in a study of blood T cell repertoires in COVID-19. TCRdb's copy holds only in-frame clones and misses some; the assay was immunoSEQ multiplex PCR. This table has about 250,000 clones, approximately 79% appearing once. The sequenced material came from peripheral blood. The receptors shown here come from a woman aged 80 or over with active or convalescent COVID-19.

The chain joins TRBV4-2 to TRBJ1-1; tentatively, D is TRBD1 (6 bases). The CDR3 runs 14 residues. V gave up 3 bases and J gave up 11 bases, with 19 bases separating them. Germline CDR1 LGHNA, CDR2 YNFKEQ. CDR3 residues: CASSQTTGGSRAFF. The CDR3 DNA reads TGTGCCAGCAGCCAGACGACAGGTGGTTCTAGGGCTTTCTTT.

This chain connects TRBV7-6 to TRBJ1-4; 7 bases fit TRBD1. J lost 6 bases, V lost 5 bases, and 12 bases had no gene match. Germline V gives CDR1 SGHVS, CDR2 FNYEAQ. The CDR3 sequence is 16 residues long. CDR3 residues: CASSQDRPDLYEKLFF. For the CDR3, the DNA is TGTGCCAGCAGCCAGGACAGGCCTGACCTTTATGAAAAACTGTTTTTT.

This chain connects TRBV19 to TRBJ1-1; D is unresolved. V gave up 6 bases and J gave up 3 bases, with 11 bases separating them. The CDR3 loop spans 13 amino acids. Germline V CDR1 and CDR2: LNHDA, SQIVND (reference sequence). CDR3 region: CASSRLPHTEAFF. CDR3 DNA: TGTGCCAGTAGCCGACTCCCCCACACTGAAGCTTTCTTT.

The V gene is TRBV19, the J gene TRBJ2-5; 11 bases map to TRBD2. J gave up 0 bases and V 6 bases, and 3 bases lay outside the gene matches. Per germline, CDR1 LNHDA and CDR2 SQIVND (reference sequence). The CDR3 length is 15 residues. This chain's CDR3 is CASRLAGGNQETQYF. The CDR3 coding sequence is TGTGCCAGTAGGCTAGCGGGGGGAAACCAAGAGACCCAGTACTTC.

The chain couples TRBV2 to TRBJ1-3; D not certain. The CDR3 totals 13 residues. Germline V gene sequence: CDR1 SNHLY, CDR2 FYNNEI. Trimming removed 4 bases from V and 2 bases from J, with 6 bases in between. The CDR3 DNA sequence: TGTGCCAGCAGTGGTACTGCTGGAAACACCATATATTTT. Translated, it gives CASSGTAGNTIYF.

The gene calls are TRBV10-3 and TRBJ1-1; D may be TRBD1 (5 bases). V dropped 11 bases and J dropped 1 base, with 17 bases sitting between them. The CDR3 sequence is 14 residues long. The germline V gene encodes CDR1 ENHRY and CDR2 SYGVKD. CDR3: CAVGTTGGNTEAFF. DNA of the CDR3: TGTGCCGTCGGGACTACCGGGGGGAACACTGAAGCTTTCTTT.

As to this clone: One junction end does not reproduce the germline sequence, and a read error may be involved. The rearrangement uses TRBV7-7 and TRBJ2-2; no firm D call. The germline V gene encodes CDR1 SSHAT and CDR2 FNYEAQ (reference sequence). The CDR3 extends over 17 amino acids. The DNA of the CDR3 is TGTGCTAGCAGCTCCTCTCGAGGCAGCGCGAACACCGGGGAGCTGTTTTTT. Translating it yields CASSSSRGSANTGELFF.

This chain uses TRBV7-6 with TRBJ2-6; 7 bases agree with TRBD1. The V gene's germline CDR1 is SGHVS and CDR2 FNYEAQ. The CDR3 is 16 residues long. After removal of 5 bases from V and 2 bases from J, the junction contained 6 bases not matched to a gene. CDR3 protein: CASSPRQGTGANVLTF. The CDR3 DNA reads TGTGCCAGCAGCCCCCGACAGGGCACTGGGGCCAACGTCCTGACTTTC.

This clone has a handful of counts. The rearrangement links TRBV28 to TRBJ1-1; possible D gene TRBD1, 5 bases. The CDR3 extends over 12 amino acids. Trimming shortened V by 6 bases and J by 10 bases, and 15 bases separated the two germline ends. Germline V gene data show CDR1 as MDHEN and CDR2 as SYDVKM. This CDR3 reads CASSPTIQGAFF. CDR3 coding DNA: TGTGCCAGCAGCCCAACAATCCAGGGAGCTTTCTTT. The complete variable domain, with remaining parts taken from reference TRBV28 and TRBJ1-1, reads DVKVTQSSRYLVKRTGEKVFLECVQDMDHENMFWYRQDPGLGLRLIYFSYDVKMKEKGDIPEGYSVSREKKERFSLILESASTNQTSMYLCASSPTIQGAFFGQGTRLTVV.

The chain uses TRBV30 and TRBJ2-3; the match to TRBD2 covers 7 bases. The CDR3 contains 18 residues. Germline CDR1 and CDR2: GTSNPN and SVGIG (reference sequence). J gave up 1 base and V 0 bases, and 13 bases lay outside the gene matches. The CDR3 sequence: CAWSVLSGRALGTDTQYF. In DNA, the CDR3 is TGTGCCTGGAGTGTACTATCGGGGAGGGCCCTCGGCACAGATACGCAGTATTTT.

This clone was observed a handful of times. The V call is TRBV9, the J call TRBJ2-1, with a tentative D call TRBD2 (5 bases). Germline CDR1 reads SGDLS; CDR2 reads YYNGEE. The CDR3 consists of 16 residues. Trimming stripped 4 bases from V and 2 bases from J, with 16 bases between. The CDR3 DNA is TGTGCCAGCAGCTCCCAAGCCGGGGTTGCCTACAATGAGCAGTTCTTC. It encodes CASSSQAGVAYNEQFF.

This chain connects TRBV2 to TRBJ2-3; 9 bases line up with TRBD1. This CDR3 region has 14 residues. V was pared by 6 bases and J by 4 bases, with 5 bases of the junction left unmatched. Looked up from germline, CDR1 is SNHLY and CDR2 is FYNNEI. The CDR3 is CASRDRGRADTQYF. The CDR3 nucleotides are TGTGCCAGCAGGGACAGGGGAAGGGCAGATACGCAGTATTTT. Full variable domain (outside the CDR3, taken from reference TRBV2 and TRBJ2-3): EPEVTQTPSHQVTQMGQEVILRCVPISNHLYFYWYRQILGQKVEFLVSFYNNEISEKSEIFDDQFSVERPDGSNFTLKIRSTKLEDSAMYFCASRDRGRADTQYFGPGTRLTVL.

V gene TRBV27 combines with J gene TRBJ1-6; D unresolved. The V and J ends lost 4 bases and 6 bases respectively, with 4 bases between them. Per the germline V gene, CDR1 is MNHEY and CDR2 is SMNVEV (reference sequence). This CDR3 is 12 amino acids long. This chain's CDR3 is CASSSGNSPLHF. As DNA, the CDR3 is TGTGCCAGCAGTTCGGGTAATTCACCCCTCCACTTT.

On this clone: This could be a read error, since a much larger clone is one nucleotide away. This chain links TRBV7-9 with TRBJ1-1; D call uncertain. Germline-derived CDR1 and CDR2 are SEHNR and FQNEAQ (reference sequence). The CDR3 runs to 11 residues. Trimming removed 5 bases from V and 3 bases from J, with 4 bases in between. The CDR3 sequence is CASSRDTEAFF. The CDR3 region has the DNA TGTGCCAGCAGCCGGGACACTGAAGCTTTCTTT. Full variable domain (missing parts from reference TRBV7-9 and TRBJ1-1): DTGVSQNPRHKITKRGQNVTFRCDPISEHNRLYWYRQTLGQGPEFLTYFQNEAQLEKSRLLSDRFSAERPKGSFSTLEIQRTEQGDSAMYLCASSRDTEAFFGQGTRLTVV.

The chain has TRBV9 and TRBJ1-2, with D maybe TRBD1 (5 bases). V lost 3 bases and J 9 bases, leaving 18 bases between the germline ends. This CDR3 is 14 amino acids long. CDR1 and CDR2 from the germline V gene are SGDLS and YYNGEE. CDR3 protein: CASSETGSFMRYTF. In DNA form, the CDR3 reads TGTGCCAGCAGCGAAACAGGAAGTTTCATGCGCTACACCTTC.

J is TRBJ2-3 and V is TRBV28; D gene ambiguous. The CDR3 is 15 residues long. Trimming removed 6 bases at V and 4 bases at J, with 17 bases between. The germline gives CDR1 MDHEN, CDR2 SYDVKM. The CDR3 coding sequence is TGTGCCAGCAGCCTGAGGAGCGATTGGGCAGATACGCAGTATTTT. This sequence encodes CASSLRSDWADTQYF.